Listed here are 30 T cell receptor beta chains from one sample, sequenced in a study of shared clonotypes between healthy human individuals. Data came from immunoSEQ multiplex PCR; TCRdb stores just in-frame clones and leaves some out. The data show about half a million clones, 70% to 80% seen once. The sequencing input was PBMCs. The receptors here all came from a woman in her 40s in good health. Some clones in this sample may be carry-over from other donors' samples.

The table lists this clone with a few counts. V usage is TRBV2 and J usage is TRBJ1-1; 7 bases match TRBD1. The CDR3 totals 13 residues. V shed 5 bases, J shed 7 bases, and the junction held 7 bases outside the gene matches. CDR1 and CDR2 from the germline V gene are SNHLY and FYNNEI. The CDR3 here is CASSPTGRGEAFF. In DNA, the CDR3 is TGTGCCAGCAGTCCGACAGGGAGGGGTGAAGCTTTCTTT.

The V and J genes are TRBV7-2 and TRBJ2-3; TRBD1 matches 12 bases. The CDR3 length is 17 residues. Germline V lookup: CDR1 SGHTA, CDR2 FQGNSA. The junction had 8 bases not matched to a gene; V was cut back by 3 bases and J by 4 bases. CDR3 residues: CASSFSGTGGGADTQYF. CDR3 nucleotides: TGTGCCAGCAGCTTTTCCGGGACAGGGGGCGGAGCAGATACGCAGTATTTT.

This chain connects TRBV10-2 to TRBJ1-1, with TRBD1 as a possible D gene (5 bases). Germline-derived CDR1 and CDR2 are WSHSY and SAAADI. CDR3 length: 14 amino acids. V lost 6 bases, J lost 1 base, and 12 bases lay in between. In DNA, the CDR3 is TGCGCCAGCAGGGTGGGACGGCCGAACACTGAAGCTTTCTTT. Translated, it gives CASRVGRPNTEAFF.

The count of this clone is one. J is TRBJ2-7 and V is TRBV5-1; 7 bases are shared with TRBD2. The CDR3 is 15 amino acids. J was trimmed by 3 bases and V by 0 bases; bases with no gene match: 6. In germline, CDR1 is SGHRS, CDR2 YFSETQ. CDR3 residues: CASSLGPSGFYEQYF. In DNA, the CDR3 is TGCGCCAGCAGCTTGGGGCCTAGCGGATTCTACGAGCAGTACTTC.

This clone has a handful of counts. The chain joins TRBV25-1 to TRBJ2-3, with D maybe TRBD1 (5 bases). V lost 2 bases and J 0 bases, leaving 12 bases between the germline ends. The CDR3 is 16 residues long. Looked up from germline, CDR1 is MGHDK and CDR2 is SYGVNS. The CDR3, as DNA: TGTGCCAGCAGTGAAGGCCGGACATCTAGCACAGATACGCAGTATTTT. This translates into CASSEGRTSSTDTQYF.

J is TRBJ1-2 and V is TRBV30, with D hard to call. Trimming removed 0 bases from V and 7 bases from J, with 9 bases in between. Germline V lookup: CDR1 GTSNPN, CDR2 SVGIG (reference sequence). This CDR3 has 12 amino acids. CDR3 region: CAWSVRGVGYTF. The CDR3, as DNA: TGTGCCTGGAGTGTACGCGGGGTTGGCTACACCTTC.

The gene calls are TRBV6-6 and TRBJ2-1; 7 bases match TRBD1. V was clipped by 1 base and J by 7 bases; unmatched bases: 7. Germline V gene data show CDR1 as MNHNY and CDR2 as SVGAGI (reference sequence). This CDR3 contains 15 residues. The CDR3 here is CASSYLQGVGNEQFF. The CDR3 DNA sequence: TGTGCCAGCAGTTACTTGCAGGGGGTTGGGAATGAGCAGTTCTTC.

This clone was seen a single time. The V call is TRBV29-1, the J call TRBJ2-3; tentative D call: TRBD2 (5 bases). CDR1 is SQVTM, CDR2 ANQGSEA, per germline. The CDR3 consists of 14 residues. V dropped 3 bases and J dropped 2 bases, with 12 bases sitting between them. The CDR3 spells CSVETGSSTDTQYF. The CDR3 bases are TGCAGCGTTGAGACGGGGTCGTCCACAGATACGCAGTATTTT.

The gene calls are TRBV5-1 and TRBJ2-5, with 11 bases lining up with TRBD2. Germline-derived CDR1 and CDR2 are SGHRS and YFSETQ. Trimming cost V 5 bases and J 5 bases; bases outside gene matches: 5. CDR3 length: 14 residues. The CDR3 sequence: CASRLAGGPETQYF. CDR3 nucleotide sequence: TGCGCCAGCAGGTTAGCGGGAGGGCCCGAGACCCAGTACTTC.

This clone was seen a single time. V usage is TRBV28 and J usage is TRBJ2-1; 7 nucleotides agree with TRBD2. Germline V gene lookup returns CDR1 MDHEN and CDR2 SYDVKM. There are 13 residues in the CDR3. V lost 2 bases, J lost 5 bases, and 0 bases stayed unmatched. CDR3 residues: CASSLLADNEQFF. The CDR3 region has the DNA TGTGCCAGCAGTTTACTAGCGGACAATGAGCAGTTCTTC.

The chain employs TRBV27 and TRBJ2-3; 10 bases are a match to TRBD2. Germline-derived CDR1 and CDR2 are MNHEY and SMNVEV (reference sequence). J lost 3 bases, V lost 5 bases, and 8 bases had no gene match. The CDR3 is 16 residues long. The CDR3 here is CASSAWTSGLTDTQYF. In nucleotides, the CDR3 is TGTGCCAGCAGTGCATGGACTAGCGGACTAACAGATACGCAGTATTTT.

The CDR3 here is CASSARGQGSYNEQFF. CDR3 DNA: TGTGCCAGCAGCGCCCGCGGACAGGGGTCCTACAATGAGCAGTTCTTC. This rearrangement joins TRBV9 to TRBJ2-1; 9 bases are a match to TRBD1. This CDR3 has 16 amino acids. With 3 bases clipped from V and 1 base from J, the junction kept 5 bases outside the gene matches. The germline CDR1 and CDR2 sequences are SGDLS and YYNGEE. Full variable domain (remainder filled in from reference TRBV9 and TRBJ2-1): DSGVTQTPKHLITATGQRVTLRCSPRSGDLSVYWYQQSLDQGLQFLIQYYNGEERAKGNILERFSAQQFPDLHSELNLSSLELGDSALYFCASSARGQGSYNEQFFGPGTRLTVL.

The chain links TRBV9 to TRBJ2-2; no reliable D call. CDR1 and CDR2 (germline): SGDLS, YYNGEE. V lost 1 base and J 6 bases, leaving 16 bases between the germline ends. The CDR3 totals 16 residues. The CDR3 DNA follows: TGTGCCAGCAGCGTAACTCTCACGCGTAGGTCCGGGGAGCTGTTTTTT. Protein sequence: CASSVTLTRRSGELFF.

The chain combines TRBV7-3 with TRBJ2-7; D gene ambiguous. V was clipped by 0 bases and J by 3 bases, with 6 bases between them. CDR1 SGHTA and CDR2 FQGTGA come from the germline V gene. The CDR3 is made up of 13 amino acids. CDR3: CASSLTPYYEQYF. The CDR3 DNA is TGTGCCAGCAGCTTAACGCCTTACTACGAGCAGTACTTC.

This clone appeared a single time. The rearrangement uses TRBV30 and TRBJ2-7; 8 nucleotides match TRBD1. Trimming at V came to 0 bases and at J to 7 bases, leaving 5 bases not matched to a gene. This CDR3 is built from 13 residues. In germline, CDR1 is GTSNPN, CDR2 SVGIG (reference sequence). This chain's CDR3 is CAWSVAGGREQYF. CDR3 nucleotides: TGTGCCTGGAGTGTAGCAGGGGGCAGGGAGCAGTACTTC.

The rearrangement joins TRBV5-1 to TRBJ1-2; perhaps TRBD1 as D (6 bases). This CDR3 comprises 16 residues. Per germline, CDR1 SGHRS and CDR2 YFSETQ. V shed 0 bases and J shed 1 base, with 13 bases lying between them. CDR3 sequence reads: CASSLVGDTHNYGYTF. DNA of the CDR3: TGCGCCAGCAGCTTGGTTGGGGACACTCATAACTATGGCTACACCTTC.

V gene TRBV7-2 combines with J gene TRBJ2-7, with TRBD2 identical over 14 bases. The germline V gene has CDR1 SGHTA and CDR2 FQGNSA. J was trimmed by 5 bases and V by 4 bases; bases with no gene match: 4. CDR3 size: 15 residues. CDR3 in amino acids: CASSSRTSGRNEQYF. CDR3 DNA sequence: TGTGCCAGCAGCTCCAGGACTAGCGGGAGGAACGAGCAGTACTTC.

This clone has a single count. The V gene is TRBV18, the J gene TRBJ1-1; D remains ambiguous. There are 13 residues in the CDR3. Germline V CDR1 and CDR2: KGHSH, LQKENI. The germline V and J ends were trimmed by 6 bases and 3 bases, with 11 bases remaining between them. The CDR3 loop reads CASSGITDTEAFF. CDR3 sequence (DNA): TGTGCCAGCTCGGGTATTACCGACACTGAAGCTTTCTTT.

CDR3 nucleotides: TGTGCCAGCAGTTACGGGGCCCCCATCGTGGGCACTGAAGCTTTCTTT. This encodes CASSYGAPIVGTEAFF. This chain uses TRBV6-6 with TRBJ1-1; possibly TRBD1 for D (5 bases). There are 16 residues in the CDR3. The germline V gene has CDR1 MNHNY and CDR2 SVGAGI (reference sequence). V lost 2 bases, J lost 4 bases, and 17 bases lay in between.

The J gene is TRBJ2-1, the V gene TRBV7-2; D unclear. This CDR3 contains 15 residues. Trimming pared 1 base from V and 8 bases from J, leaving 15 bases between. Germline V gene lookup returns CDR1 SGHTA and CDR2 FQGNSA. This chain's CDR3 is CASSLEGRPVDEQFF. The CDR3 DNA follows: TGTGCCAGCAGCTTAGAAGGGCGACCAGTGGATGAGCAGTTCTTC. The entire variable domain, with the rest obtained from reference TRBV7-2 and TRBJ2-1, is as follows: GAGVSQSPSNKVTEKGKDVELRCDPISGHTALYWYRQSLGQGLEFLIYFQGNSAPDKSGLPSDRFSAERTGGSVSTLTIQRTQQEDSAVYLCASSLEGRPVDEQFFGPGTRLTVL.

The V and J genes are TRBV7-9 and TRBJ2-5; 12 nucleotides match TRBD2. The CDR3 consists of 16 residues. Germline trimming cut 5 bases from V and 5 bases from J; bases unmatched to any gene: 9. CDR1 SEHNR and CDR2 FQNEAQ come from the germline V gene (reference sequence). CDR3 DNA sequence: TGTGCCAGCAGCGCCCGGACTAGCGGGAAGGGCGAGACCCAGTACTTC. It codes for CASSARTSGKGETQYF.

The genes are TRBV10-2 and TRBJ2-7; D unresolved. V was pared by 3 bases and J by 3 bases, with 9 bases between. This CDR3 spans 13 amino acids. The germline gives CDR1 WSHSY, CDR2 SAAADI. This chain's CDR3 is CASSETDYYEQYF. For the CDR3, the DNA is TGCGCCAGCAGTGAAACAGATTACTACGAGCAGTACTTC.

The CDR3 region has the DNA TGTGCCAGCTCACGACAAGGCTCCGGGGAGCTGTTTTTT. Its protein product is CASSRQGSGELFF. The genes are TRBV18 and TRBJ2-2; no firm D call. Germline V gene lookup returns CDR1 KGHSH and CDR2 LQKENI. This CDR3 contains 13 residues. Trimming took 4 bases from V and 6 from J, leaving 9 bases between them. The entire variable domain, with the rest obtained from reference TRBV18 and TRBJ2-2, is as follows: NAGVMQNPRHLVRRRGQEARLRCSPMKGHSHVYWYRQLPEEGLKFMVYLQKENIIDESGMPKERFSAEFPKEGPSILRIQQVVRGDSAAYFCASSRQGSGELFFGEGSRLTVL.

For this clone: This likely reflects a read error, since a far larger clone is one base away. The chain uses TRBV7-3 and TRBJ2-1; the match to TRBD2 covers 7 bases. The CDR3 runs to 12 residues. Germline loops: CDR1 SGHTA, CDR2 FQGTGA. The CDR3 reads CASGLSGRAMVF. The CDR3 DNA sequence: TGTGCCAGCGGCTTAAGTGGGAGGGCCATGGTCTTC.

V gene TRBV19 combines with J gene TRBJ2-1; 11 bases line up with TRBD2. The ends lost 4 bases at V and 6 bases at J; junction bases unmatched: 8. There are 16 residues in the CDR3. Germline CDR1 is LNHDA and CDR2 is SQIVND (reference sequence). The CDR3 sequence: CASSKGTSGFLNEQFF. The CDR3 DNA follows: TGTGCCAGTAGTAAGGGGACTAGCGGATTCCTCAATGAGCAGTTCTTC.

This sequence joins TRBV7-6 and TRBJ2-7; 7 bases agree with TRBD1. Germline-derived CDR1 and CDR2 are SGHVS and FNYEAQ. The CDR3 loop spans 14 amino acids. V lost 0 bases and J lost 4; bases outside the gene matches: 3. The CDR3 DNA reads TGTGCCAGCAGCTTAGCGACACAGGGGTACGAGCAGTACTTC. Protein product: CASSLATQGYEQYF.

This clone was seen a single time. J is TRBJ2-2 and V is TRBV19; D gene unclear. Per the germline V gene, CDR1 is LNHDA and CDR2 is SQIVND (reference sequence). CDR3 length: 13 residues. Between the trimmed V and J ends, which lost 4 bases and 6 bases, there was a span of 9 bases. In DNA form, the CDR3 reads TGTGCCAGTAGTAATGGGGTAGCCGGGGAGCTGTTTTTT. Protein product: CASSNGVAGELFF.

CDR3: CASSLRDGTEAFF. In nucleotides, the CDR3 is TGTGCCAGCAGCCTACGGGACGGCACTGAAGCTTTCTTT. The gene calls are TRBV7-7 and TRBJ1-1, with D perhaps TRBD1 (5 bases). The CDR3 runs to 13 residues. V lost 5 bases, J lost 4 bases, and 11 bases lay in between. CDR1 and CDR2 (germline): SSHAT, FNYEAQ (reference sequence).

The chain recombines TRBV27 with TRBJ2-7; D may be TRBD2 (6 bases). From germline, CDR1 is MNHEY and CDR2 SMNVEV (reference sequence). V lost 3 bases, J lost 2 bases, and 11 bases lay in between. The CDR3 covers 14 residues. The CDR3 nucleotides read TGTGCCAGCAGTTTTGGGACTGGAGCCTACGAGCAGTACTTC. Residues: CASSFGTGAYEQYF.

The chain uses TRBV9 and TRBJ2-2, with 10 nucleotides matching TRBD2. Looked up from germline, CDR1 is SGDLS and CDR2 is YYNGEE. V trimming: 4 bases; J trimming: 4 bases; junction bases outside the gene matches: 1. This CDR3 spans 14 amino acids. CDR3 sequence reads: CASSLAGVTGELFF. The CDR3 region has the DNA TGTGCCAGCAGCCTAGCGGGGGTCACCGGGGAGCTGTTTTTT.